This is a list of T cell receptor beta chains from one sample in a study of shared clonotypes between healthy human individuals. The repertoire was sequenced with immunoSEQ multiplex PCR; TCRdb's copy has only in-frame clones and lacks some. In the table there are about 2.1 million clones, about 94% of which are singletons. The sample comprised naive CD8+ T cells from PBMCs. The receptors derive from a man between 18 and 29 years old in good health. Some clones in this sample may be carry-over from other donors' samples. CDR3s include the opening cysteine and the closing phenylalanine or tryptophan. Fields, in order: J gene, clone size, V gene, D gene, CDR3 protein, CDR3 DNA. The D gene is left open where the match is weak. Clone sizes are given selectively: once, few, many, or a class where the clone is expanded.

TRBJ1-1,NA,TRBV7-8,NA,CASSSPRGRNTEAFF,TGTGCCAGCAGCTCACCCCGGGGCCGGAACACTGAAGCTTTCTTT
TRBJ1-5,NA,TRBV28,TRBD1,CASSYGAQGASGNQPQHF,TGTGCCAGCAGTTATGGGGCCCAGGGGGCCTCTGGCAATCAGCCCCAGCATTTT
TRBJ1-2,NA,TRBV7-9,NA,CASSLVGTPNYTF,TGTGCCAGCAGCTTAGTCGGGACTCCTAACTACACCTTC
TRBJ2-7,NA,TRBV27,NA,CASSWRASYEQYF,TGTGCCAGCAGTTGGCGGGCCTCCTACGAGCAGTACTTC
TRBJ1-1,NA,TRBV2,NA,CASSAYRISRKNTEAFF,TGTGCCAGCAGTGCCTACCGAATTAGCCGTAAGAACACTGAAGCTTTCTTT
TRBJ1-1,NA,TRBV11-2,TRBD1,CASSQPGQGGETMNTEAFF,TGTGCCAGCAGCCAGCCGGGACAGGGGGGGGAAACGATGAACACTGAAGCTTTCTTT
TRBJ2-7,once,TRBV6-5,TRBD2,CASSLAGGLYEQYF,TGTGCCAGCAGTTTAGCGGGAGGGCTCTACGAGCAGTACTTC
TRBJ2-2,NA,TRBV2,TRBD2,CASRSSGRNTGELFF,TGTGCCAGCAGGTCTAGCGGGAGGAACACCGGGGAGCTGTTTTTT
TRBJ2-7,NA,TRBV19,NA,CASSMRGSYEQYF,TGTGCCAGTAGTATGCGGGGATCCTACGAGCAGTACTTC
TRBJ2-7,NA,TRBV7-9,NA,CASSLAYGYEQYF,TGTGCCAGCAGCTTAGCTTACGGGTACGAGCAGTACTTC
TRBJ2-1,NA,TRBV7-3,TRBD2,CASSSGLTSGLYNEQFF,TGTGCCAGCAGCTCCGGTTTGACTAGCGGGCTGTACAATGAGCAGTTCTTC
TRBJ2-1,NA,TRBV4-1,TRBD2,CASSLREAYNEQFF,TGCGCCAGCAGCCTCCGGGAGGCCTACAATGAGCAGTTCTTC
TRBJ2-5,NA,TRBV7-2,NA,CASRARGETQYF,TGTGCCAGCAGGGCGAGAGGAGAGACCCAGTACTTC
TRBJ2-5,NA,TRBV14,TRBD2,CASRLTSGRETQYF,TGTGCCAGCAGACTTACTAGCGGGAGAGAGACCCAGTACTTC
TRBJ1-5,once,TRBV19,TRBD1,CASSDRAHQPQHF,TGTGCCAGTAGCGACAGGGCCCATCAGCCCCAGCATTTT
TRBJ2-2,NA,TRBV4-3,NA,CASSPARTVPGELFF,TGCGCCAGCAGCCCTGCCCGGACTGTCCCCGGGGAGCTGTTTTTT
TRBJ2-1,once,TRBV7-3,NA,CASSLDLSYNEQFF,TGTGCCAGCAGCTTGGACCTCTCCTACAATGAGCAGTTCTTC
TRBJ1-1,NA,TRBV27,NA,CASSLNPVGGYTEAFF,TGTGCCAGCAGTTTAAATCCGGTAGGGGGATACACTGAAGCTTTCTTT
TRBJ2-7,NA,TRBV6-6,NA,CASSYRQNSYEQYF,TGTGCCAGCAGTTATCGACAGAACTCCTACGAGCAGTACTTC
TRBJ2-3,NA,TRBV19,NA,CASSIRAKGTDTQYF,TGTGCCAGTAGTATTAGGGCTAAGGGCACAGATACGCAGTATTTT
TRBJ2-3,NA,TRBV9,TRBD2,CASSDGLAGGPNTDTQYF,TGTGCCAGCAGCGACGGGCTAGCGGGAGGGCCTAACACAGATACGCAGTATTTT
TRBJ1-1,few,TRBV28,NA,CASSLNTNTEAFF,TGTGCCAGCAGTTTAAACACGAACACTGAAGCTTTCTTT
TRBJ1-4,NA,TRBV7-2,NA,CASSLGPRANSNEKLFF,TGTGCCAGCAGCTTAGGGCCGCGAGCTAACTCTAATGAAAAACTGTTTTTT
TRBJ1-5,few,TRBV28,NA,CASSHPATGPQHF,TGTGCCAGCAGTCACCCCGCCACGGGGCCCCAGCATTTT
TRBJ1-1,NA,TRBV12-5,NA,CASGLEDDTEAFF,TGTGCTAGTGGTTTAGAGGACGACACTGAAGCTTTCTTT
TRBJ2-2,NA,TRBV27,NA,CASSINRSTGELFF,TGTGCCAGCAGTATAAACAGATCCACCGGGGAGCTGTTTTTT
TRBJ2-1,once,TRBV27,NA,CASSLSRSGEQFF,TGTGCCAGCAGTTTATCTCGGAGTGGTGAGCAGTTCTTC
TRBJ2-7,NA,TRBV7-2,NA,CASSWGAAIYEQYF,TGTGCCAGCAGCTGGGGGGCAGCGATCTACGAGCAGTACTTC
TRBJ2-1,NA,TRBV25-1,TRBD2,CASTSGNNEQFF,TGTGCCAGCACTAGCGGAAACAATGAGCAGTTCTTC
TRBJ2-1,NA,TRBV23-1,NA,CASSQPERSSYNEQFF,TGCGCCAGCAGTCAACCGGAGCGGAGCTCCTACAATGAGCAGTTCTTC
TRBJ2-1,once,TRBV5-4,NA,CATLRDRTYNEQFF,TGTGCCACTCTCCGGGACCGTACCTACAATGAGCAGTTCTTC
TRBJ2-7,NA,TRBV15,NA,CATSRERIRGYEQYF,TGTGCCACCAGCAGAGAGCGCATTAGGGGCTACGAGCAGTACTTC
TRBJ2-7,NA,TRBV27,TRBD1,CASSWTGGAYYEQYF,TGTGCCAGCAGTTGGACAGGGGGCGCGTACTACGAGCAGTACTTC
TRBJ2-5,NA,TRBV29-1,TRBD2,CSVEDLGTSRETQYF,TGCAGCGTTGAAGATCTGGGGACTAGTAGAGAGACCCAGTACTTC
TRBJ2-7,NA,TRBV18,NA,CASSAEGTQRNFEQYF,TGTGCCAGCTCAGCCGAGGGGACTCAAAGGAACTTCGAGCAGTACTTC
TRBJ2-1,NA,TRBV9,NA,CASSEGQSSYNEQFF,TGTGCCAGCAGTGAAGGACAGAGCTCCTACAATGAGCAGTTCTTC
TRBJ1-4,NA,TRBV30,NA,CAWSVRGISEKLFF,TGTGCCTGGAGTGTTCGAGGTATATCCGAAAAACTGTTTTTT
TRBJ2-7,NA,TRBV28,TRBD1,CASKGQGESYEQYF,TGTGCCAGCAAGGGACAGGGGGAATCCTACGAGCAGTACTTC
TRBJ2-1,NA,TRBV27,NA,CASSSALTRSEQFF,TGTGCCAGCTCTTCGGCGCTGACTAGGTCAGAGCAGTTCTTC
TRBJ1-2,once,TRBV19,NA,CASTAGGVAGYTF,TGTGCCAGTACCGCCGGGGGAGTTGCGGGCTACACCTTC
TRBJ1-2,once,TRBV7-2,NA,CASSVGHDGYTF,TGTGCCAGCAGCGTAGGTCACGATGGCTACACCTTC
TRBJ2-3,NA,TRBV19,NA,CASSGKSTDTQYF,TGTGCCAGTAGCGGTAAGAGCACAGATACGCAGTATTTT
TRBJ2-7,NA,TRBV11-2,TRBD1,CASSLDRTGDLGQYF,TGTGCCAGCAGCTTAGATAGGACAGGGGACCTTGGGCAGTACTTC
TRBJ2-7,NA,TRBV2,NA,CASSEWVAALGNYEQYF,TGTGCCAGCAGTGAATGGGTCGCGGCATTAGGGAACTACGAGCAGTACTTC
TRBJ1-2,once,TRBV7-9,NA,CASWETGHYGYTF,TGTGCCAGTTGGGAAACGGGGCACTATGGCTACACCTTC
TRBJ1-2,NA,TRBV27,NA,CASSLSAGGRGYTF,TGTGCCAGCAGTTTATCGGCCGGGGGACGTGGCTACACCTTC
TRBJ1-4,NA,TRBV28,NA,CASSLTLDSHNEKLFF,TGTGCCAGCAGTCTAACCTTGGACAGTCATAATGAAAAACTGTTTTTT
TRBJ1-1,NA,TRBV7-6,NA,CASSLNLRAEAFF,TGTGCCAGCAGCTTAAATCTGAGGGCTGAAGCTTTCTTT